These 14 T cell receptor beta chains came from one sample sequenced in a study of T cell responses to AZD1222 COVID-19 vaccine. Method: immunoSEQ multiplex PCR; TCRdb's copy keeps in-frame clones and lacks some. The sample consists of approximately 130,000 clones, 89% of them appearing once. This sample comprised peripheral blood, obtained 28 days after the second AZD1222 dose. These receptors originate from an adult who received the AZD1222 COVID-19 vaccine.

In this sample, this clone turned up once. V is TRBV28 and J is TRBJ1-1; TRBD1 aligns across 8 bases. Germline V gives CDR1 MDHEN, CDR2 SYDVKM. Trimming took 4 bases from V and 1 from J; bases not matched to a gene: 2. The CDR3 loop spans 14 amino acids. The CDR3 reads CASSSGQGNTEAFF. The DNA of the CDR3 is TGTGCCAGCAGTTCCGGACAGGGGAACACTGAAGCTTTCTTT.

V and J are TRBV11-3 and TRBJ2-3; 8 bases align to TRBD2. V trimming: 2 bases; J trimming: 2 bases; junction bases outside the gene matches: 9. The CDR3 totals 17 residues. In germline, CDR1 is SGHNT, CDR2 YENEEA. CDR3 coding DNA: TGTGCCAGCAGCTTAAGTACGGGTAGCGGGAACACAGATACGCAGTATTTT. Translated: CASSLSTGSGNTDTQYF.

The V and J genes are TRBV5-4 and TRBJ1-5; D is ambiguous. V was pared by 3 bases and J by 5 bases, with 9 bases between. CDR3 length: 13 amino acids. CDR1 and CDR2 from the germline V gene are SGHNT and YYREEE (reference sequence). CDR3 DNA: TGTGCCAGCAGCTACTATCCGGATCAGCCCCAGCATTTT. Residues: CASSYYPDQPQHF.

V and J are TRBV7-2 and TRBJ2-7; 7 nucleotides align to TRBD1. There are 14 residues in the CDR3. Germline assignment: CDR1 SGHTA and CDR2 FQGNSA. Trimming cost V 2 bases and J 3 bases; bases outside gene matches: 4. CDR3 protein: CASSLLDRVYEQYF. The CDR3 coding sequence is TGTGCCAGCAGCTTATTAGACAGGGTCTACGAGCAGTACTTC.

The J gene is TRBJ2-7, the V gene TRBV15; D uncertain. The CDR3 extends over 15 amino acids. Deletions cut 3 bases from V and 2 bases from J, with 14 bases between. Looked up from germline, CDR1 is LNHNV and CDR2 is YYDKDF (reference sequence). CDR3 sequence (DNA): TGTGCCACCAGCAGGTCGCCCCCTGGAGCCTACGAGCAGTACTTC. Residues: CATSRSPPGAYEQYF. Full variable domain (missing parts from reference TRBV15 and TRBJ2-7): DAMVIQNPRYQVTQFGKPVTLSCSQTLNHNVMYWYQQKSSQAPKLLFHYYDKDFNNEADTPDNFQSRRPNTSFCFLDIRSPGLGDTAMYLCATSRSPPGAYEQYFGPGTRLTVT.

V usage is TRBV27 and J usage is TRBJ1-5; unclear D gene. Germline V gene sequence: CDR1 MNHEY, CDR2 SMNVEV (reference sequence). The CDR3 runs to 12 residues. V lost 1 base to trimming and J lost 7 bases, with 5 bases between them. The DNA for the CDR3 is TGTGCCAGCAGTTTATACGGACAGCCCCAGCATTTT. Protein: CASSLYGQPQHF.

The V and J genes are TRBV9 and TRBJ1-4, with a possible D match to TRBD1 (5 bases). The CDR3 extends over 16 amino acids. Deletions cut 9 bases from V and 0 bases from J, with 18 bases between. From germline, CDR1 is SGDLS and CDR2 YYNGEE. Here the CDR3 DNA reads TGTGCCATCCCCCACGGGCAGGGTGCAACTAATGAAAAACTGTTTTTT. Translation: CAIPHGQGATNEKLFF.

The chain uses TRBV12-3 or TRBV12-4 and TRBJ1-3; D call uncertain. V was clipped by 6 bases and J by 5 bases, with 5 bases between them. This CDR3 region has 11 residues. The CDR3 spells CASSQRNTIYF. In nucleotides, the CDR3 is TGTGCCAGCAGCCAACGAAACACCATATATTTT.

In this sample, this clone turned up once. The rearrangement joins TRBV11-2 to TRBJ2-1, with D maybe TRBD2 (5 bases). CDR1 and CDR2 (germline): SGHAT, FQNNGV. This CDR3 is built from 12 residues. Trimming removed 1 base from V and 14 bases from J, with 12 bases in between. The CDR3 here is CASSLAGNREFF. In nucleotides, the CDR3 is TGTGCCAGCAGCTTAGCGGGAAACCGAGAGTTCTTC.

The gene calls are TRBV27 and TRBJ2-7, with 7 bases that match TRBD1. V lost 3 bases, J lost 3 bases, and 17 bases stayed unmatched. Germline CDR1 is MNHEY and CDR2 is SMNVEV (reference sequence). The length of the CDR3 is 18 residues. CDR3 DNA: TGTGCCAGCAGTTTTTGGCCTACAGGGGTTTCATATAACTACGAGCAGTACTTC. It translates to CASSFWPTGVSYNYEQYF.

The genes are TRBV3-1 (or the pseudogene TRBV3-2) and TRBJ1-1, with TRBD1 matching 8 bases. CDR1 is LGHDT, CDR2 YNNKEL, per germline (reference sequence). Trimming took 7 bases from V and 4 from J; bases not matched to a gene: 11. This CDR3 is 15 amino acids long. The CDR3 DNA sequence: TGTGCCAGCACCGCGACTTTCGACAGGGGCACTGAAGCTTTCTTT. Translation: CASTATFDRGTEAFF.

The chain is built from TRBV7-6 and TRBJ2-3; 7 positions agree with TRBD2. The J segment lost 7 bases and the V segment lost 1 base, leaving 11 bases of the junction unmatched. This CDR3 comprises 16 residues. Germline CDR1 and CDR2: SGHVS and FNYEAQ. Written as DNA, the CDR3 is TGTGCCAGCAGCTTAGGGTCGCGGGGGAATATGAATACGCAGTATTTT. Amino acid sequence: CASSLGSRGNMNTQYF.

The CDR3 region is CASSQARNTEAFF. CDR3 DNA sequence: TGTGCCAGCAGCCAAGCACGGAACACTGAAGCTTTCTTT. The V call is TRBV7-8, the J call TRBJ1-1, with D unresolved. The CDR3 extends over 13 amino acids. Looked up from germline, CDR1 is SGHVS and CDR2 is FQNEAQ. The ends were cut back, 5 bases at V and 1 base at J, with 8 bases in the middle.

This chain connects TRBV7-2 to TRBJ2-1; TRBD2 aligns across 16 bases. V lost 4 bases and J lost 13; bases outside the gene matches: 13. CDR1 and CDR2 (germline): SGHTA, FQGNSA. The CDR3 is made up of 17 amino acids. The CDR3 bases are TGTGCCAGCAGCTCTACCCAAGGGACTAGCGGGGGGGCCGAACAGTTCTTC. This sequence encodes CASSSTQGTSGGAEQFF.